This TCR beta chain was recorded in a study of shared clonotypes between healthy human individuals. Within Nashville, Tennessee resided all donors, each a Caucasian adult. Investigators divided CD4+ cells into CD45RA+ naive and CD45RA-negative memory subsets. Several immunoSEQ plates received, in even portions, the genomic DNA of each subset. The data were produced by immunoSEQ multiplex PCR, yet TCRdb's version contains in-frame clones alone and is incomplete. The sample records about 2.4 million clones, 90% to 95% being singletons. This clonotype was obtained from a man younger than 35 in good health. Some clones in this sample may be carry-over from other donors' samples. The sequenced sample was naive CD4+ T cells from PBMCs. Subset defined: CD45RA+ positively selected.

The CDR3 loop reads CASTAGAPSYEQYF. The CDR3 bases are TGTGCCAGCACCGCCGGGGCTCCCTCCTACGAGCAGTACTTC. The rearrangement joins TRBV6-5 to TRBJ2-7, with D perhaps given as TRBD1 or TRBD2 (5 bases each). Between the trimmed V and J ends, which lost 7 bases and 0 bases, there was a span of 13 bases. Per germline, CDR1 MNHEY and CDR2 SVGAGI. The CDR3 is 14 amino acids.